This T cell receptor beta chain was recovered during a study of low-dose radiotherapy and immunotherapy resistance in tumors. CDR1 is SNHLY, CDR2 FYNNEI, per germline. V shed 6 bases and J 8 bases; nucleotides not matched to a gene: 26. This CDR3 comprises 20 residues. Regarding time point: before trial treatment. TRAV and TRBV primers primed cDNA for both TCRalpha and TCRbeta. The TCRs were subjected to amplification over approximately 20 PCR cycles employing a constant-region primer in conjunction with a V-primer adapter. In vitro transcription was used to amplify the isolated mRNA. A single record per CDR3 protein comes from TCRdb applying MiXCR to the reads. This sample has roughly 76,000 distinct CDR3 sequences, with 15% to 20% found just once.

The rearrangement joins TRBV2 to TRBJ2-1; 9 bases line up with TRBD2. The clonotype comes from a male donor with prostate cancer. The sample here was PBMCs, taken before treatment. The CDR3 nucleotides are TGTGCCAGCAGCCGCGATGGCATAGCAGGGGCACAAGCGGGAGGTGATGAGCAGTTCTTC. This codes for CASSRDGIAGAQAGGDEQFF.